This is a list of T cell receptor beta chains from one sample in a study of cytomegalovirus exposure and HLA in healthy donors. Assay used: immunoSEQ multiplex PCR; TCRdb lists only in-frame clones, some missing. The profile covers around 200,000 clones, with 75% to 85% appearing a single time and 0.65% to 0.75% taken by the ten largest. Input material: PBMCs. The source of these receptors is a boy aged 10-17 years in good health and CMV-seronegative. The conserved cysteine and the conserved F or W are not part of the CDR3 here.

CDR3 length: 10; J gene: TRBJ2-7; V gene: TRBV18; CDR3 protein: ASSPSTYEQY
CDR3 length: 15; J gene: TRBJ2-5; V gene: TRBV15; CDR3 protein: ATSSAWDRQGQETQY
CDR3 length: 10; J gene: TRBJ1-1; V gene: TRBV14; CDR3 protein: ASSLRDRNAF
CDR3 length: 13; J gene: TRBJ1-5; V gene: TRBV7-2; CDR3 protein: ASSLVSGSNQPQH
CDR3 length: 13; J gene: NA; V gene: TRBV7-3; CDR3 protein: ASSLSGREGVTQH
CDR3 length: 12; J gene: TRBJ1-5; V gene: TRBV30; CDR3 protein: AWSVGQSSQPQH
CDR3 length: 15; J gene: TRBJ2-3; V gene: TRBV9; CDR3 protein: ASSPLAGTSGTDTQY
CDR3 length: 9; J gene: TRBJ2-5; V gene: TRBV10-3; CDR3 protein: AAGRVETQY
CDR3 length: 15; J gene: TRBJ2-7; V gene: TRBV6-1; CDR3 protein: ASSARVSSGVGYEQY
CDR3 length: 12; J gene: TRBJ2-1; V gene: TRBV6-5; CDR3 protein: ASRPRTGLREQF
CDR3 length: 12; J gene: TRBJ1-2; V gene: TRBV7-3; CDR3 protein: ASSATGTGGSYT
CDR3 length: 15; J gene: TRBJ2-6; V gene: TRBV19; CDR3 protein: ASSTGQFSSGANVLT
CDR3 length: 13; J gene: TRBJ1-4; V gene: TRBV7-9; CDR3 protein: ASSLVGTGNEKLF
CDR3 length: 12; J gene: TRBJ1-4; V gene: TRBV5-1; CDR3 protein: ASSYTGSNEKLF
CDR3 length: 12; J gene: TRBJ1-1; V gene: TRBV2; CDR3 protein: ASRRTALNTEAF
CDR3 length: 12; J gene: TRBJ1-2; V gene: TRBV2; CDR3 protein: ASSEVFLGAGYT
CDR3 length: 13; J gene: TRBJ1-1; V gene: TRBV7-8; CDR3 protein: ASRAGKILGTEAF
CDR3 length: 12; J gene: TRBJ2-7; V gene: TRBV27; CDR3 protein: ASSRLAGFNEQY
CDR3 length: 13; J gene: TRBJ1-1; V gene: TRBV5-1; CDR3 protein: ASSLLSRRNTEAF
CDR3 length: 13; J gene: TRBJ2-2; V gene: TRBV7-8; CDR3 protein: ASSLARLDTGELF
CDR3 length: 9; J gene: TRBJ1-4; V gene: TRBV29-1; CDR3 protein: SVDSTGKLF
CDR3 length: 12; J gene: TRBJ2-7; V gene: TRBV2; CDR3 protein: ASSGQGAFYEQY
CDR3 length: 13; J gene: TRBJ2-1; V gene: TRBV5-4; CDR3 protein: ASSLGGRGYNEQF
CDR3 length: 15; J gene: TRBJ2-3; V gene: TRBV7-2; CDR3 protein: ASSFSGGGYSTDTQY
CDR3 length: 10; J gene: TRBJ1-3; V gene: TRBV29-1; CDR3 protein: SVREAGNTIY
CDR3 length: 12; J gene: TRBJ1-1; V gene: TRBV7-9; CDR3 protein: ASSLRDRNTEAF
CDR3 length: 14; J gene: TRBJ2-1; V gene: TRBV11-1; CDR3 protein: ASSPRLGTGSDEQF
CDR3 length: 11; J gene: TRBJ1-4; V gene: TRBV30; CDR3 protein: AWSGRGGEKLF
CDR3 length: 14; J gene: TRBJ2-1; V gene: TRBV18; CDR3 protein: ASSPGGRASGNEQF
CDR3 length: 14; J gene: TRBJ1-4; V gene: TRBV5-1; CDR3 protein: ASSFTAGQANEKLF
CDR3 length: 12; J gene: TRBJ1-1; V gene: TRBV2; CDR3 protein: ASSAFRGKGEAF
CDR3 length: 11; J gene: TRBJ1-2; V gene: TRBV5-4; CDR3 protein: ASSLGLLEGYT
CDR3 length: 11; J gene: TRBJ1-2; V gene: TRBV7-9; CDR3 protein: ASSLAGEFGYT
CDR3 length: 12; J gene: TRBJ1-1; V gene: TRBV5-1; CDR3 protein: ASSLQGARTEAF
CDR3 length: 15; J gene: TRBJ2-3; V gene: TRBV29-1; CDR3 protein: SVVSSGRARGTDTQY
CDR3 length: 12; J gene: TRBJ1-2; V gene: TRBV5-1; CDR3 protein: ASRAGQGDYGYT
CDR3 length: 13; J gene: TRBJ2-5; V gene: TRBV9; CDR3 protein: ASSAAGFPAETQY
CDR3 length: 11; J gene: TRBJ1-1; V gene: TRBV9; CDR3 protein: ASSPLLGAEAF
CDR3 length: 12; J gene: TRBJ1-1; V gene: TRBV6-5; CDR3 protein: ASSYRIPDTEAF
CDR3 length: 13; J gene: TRBJ1-3; V gene: TRBV5-3; CDR3 protein: ARRHNSGTGNTIY
CDR3 length: 9; J gene: TRBJ2-7; V gene: TRBV20-1; CDR3 protein: SARDSYEQY
CDR3 length: 14; J gene: TRBJ1-3; V gene: TRBV6-6; CDR3 protein: ASSYEGGRVRNTIY
CDR3 length: 14; J gene: TRBJ2-3; V gene: TRBV10-3; CDR3 protein: AISEGGGPSTDTQY
CDR3 length: 13; J gene: TRBJ2-2; V gene: TRBV5-1; CDR3 protein: ASSLETGTTGELF
CDR3 length: 12; J gene: TRBJ2-2; V gene: TRBV29-1; CDR3 protein: SAGLGGDTGELF
CDR3 length: 12; J gene: TRBJ1-1; V gene: TRBV6-1; CDR3 protein: ASSGTTGDTEAF
CDR3 length: 14; J gene: TRBJ2-7; V gene: TRBV11-3; CDR3 protein: ASSLWVRGGVLEQY
CDR3 length: 13; J gene: TRBJ2-7; V gene: TRBV18; CDR3 protein: ASSSGAAYTYEQY
CDR3 length: 11; J gene: TRBJ2-7; V gene: TRBV7-2; CDR3 protein: ASSYGTGGEQY
CDR3 length: 15; J gene: TRBJ2-7; V gene: TRBV7-6; CDR3 protein: ASSLARERGGTYEQY
CDR3 length: 11; J gene: TRBJ1-1; V gene: TRBV7-9; CDR3 protein: ASSLRWADEAF
CDR3 length: 13; J gene: TRBJ2-1; V gene: TRBV28; CDR3 protein: ASSLPVMGANEQF
CDR3 length: 13; J gene: TRBJ2-1; V gene: TRBV7-9; CDR3 protein: ASSERDGGAYEQF
CDR3 length: 15; J gene: TRBJ2-3; V gene: TRBV4-3; CDR3 protein: ASSQGLAGVGTDTQY
CDR3 length: 16; J gene: TRBJ2-2; V gene: TRBV5-4; CDR3 protein: ASSSSPGTGGSTGELF